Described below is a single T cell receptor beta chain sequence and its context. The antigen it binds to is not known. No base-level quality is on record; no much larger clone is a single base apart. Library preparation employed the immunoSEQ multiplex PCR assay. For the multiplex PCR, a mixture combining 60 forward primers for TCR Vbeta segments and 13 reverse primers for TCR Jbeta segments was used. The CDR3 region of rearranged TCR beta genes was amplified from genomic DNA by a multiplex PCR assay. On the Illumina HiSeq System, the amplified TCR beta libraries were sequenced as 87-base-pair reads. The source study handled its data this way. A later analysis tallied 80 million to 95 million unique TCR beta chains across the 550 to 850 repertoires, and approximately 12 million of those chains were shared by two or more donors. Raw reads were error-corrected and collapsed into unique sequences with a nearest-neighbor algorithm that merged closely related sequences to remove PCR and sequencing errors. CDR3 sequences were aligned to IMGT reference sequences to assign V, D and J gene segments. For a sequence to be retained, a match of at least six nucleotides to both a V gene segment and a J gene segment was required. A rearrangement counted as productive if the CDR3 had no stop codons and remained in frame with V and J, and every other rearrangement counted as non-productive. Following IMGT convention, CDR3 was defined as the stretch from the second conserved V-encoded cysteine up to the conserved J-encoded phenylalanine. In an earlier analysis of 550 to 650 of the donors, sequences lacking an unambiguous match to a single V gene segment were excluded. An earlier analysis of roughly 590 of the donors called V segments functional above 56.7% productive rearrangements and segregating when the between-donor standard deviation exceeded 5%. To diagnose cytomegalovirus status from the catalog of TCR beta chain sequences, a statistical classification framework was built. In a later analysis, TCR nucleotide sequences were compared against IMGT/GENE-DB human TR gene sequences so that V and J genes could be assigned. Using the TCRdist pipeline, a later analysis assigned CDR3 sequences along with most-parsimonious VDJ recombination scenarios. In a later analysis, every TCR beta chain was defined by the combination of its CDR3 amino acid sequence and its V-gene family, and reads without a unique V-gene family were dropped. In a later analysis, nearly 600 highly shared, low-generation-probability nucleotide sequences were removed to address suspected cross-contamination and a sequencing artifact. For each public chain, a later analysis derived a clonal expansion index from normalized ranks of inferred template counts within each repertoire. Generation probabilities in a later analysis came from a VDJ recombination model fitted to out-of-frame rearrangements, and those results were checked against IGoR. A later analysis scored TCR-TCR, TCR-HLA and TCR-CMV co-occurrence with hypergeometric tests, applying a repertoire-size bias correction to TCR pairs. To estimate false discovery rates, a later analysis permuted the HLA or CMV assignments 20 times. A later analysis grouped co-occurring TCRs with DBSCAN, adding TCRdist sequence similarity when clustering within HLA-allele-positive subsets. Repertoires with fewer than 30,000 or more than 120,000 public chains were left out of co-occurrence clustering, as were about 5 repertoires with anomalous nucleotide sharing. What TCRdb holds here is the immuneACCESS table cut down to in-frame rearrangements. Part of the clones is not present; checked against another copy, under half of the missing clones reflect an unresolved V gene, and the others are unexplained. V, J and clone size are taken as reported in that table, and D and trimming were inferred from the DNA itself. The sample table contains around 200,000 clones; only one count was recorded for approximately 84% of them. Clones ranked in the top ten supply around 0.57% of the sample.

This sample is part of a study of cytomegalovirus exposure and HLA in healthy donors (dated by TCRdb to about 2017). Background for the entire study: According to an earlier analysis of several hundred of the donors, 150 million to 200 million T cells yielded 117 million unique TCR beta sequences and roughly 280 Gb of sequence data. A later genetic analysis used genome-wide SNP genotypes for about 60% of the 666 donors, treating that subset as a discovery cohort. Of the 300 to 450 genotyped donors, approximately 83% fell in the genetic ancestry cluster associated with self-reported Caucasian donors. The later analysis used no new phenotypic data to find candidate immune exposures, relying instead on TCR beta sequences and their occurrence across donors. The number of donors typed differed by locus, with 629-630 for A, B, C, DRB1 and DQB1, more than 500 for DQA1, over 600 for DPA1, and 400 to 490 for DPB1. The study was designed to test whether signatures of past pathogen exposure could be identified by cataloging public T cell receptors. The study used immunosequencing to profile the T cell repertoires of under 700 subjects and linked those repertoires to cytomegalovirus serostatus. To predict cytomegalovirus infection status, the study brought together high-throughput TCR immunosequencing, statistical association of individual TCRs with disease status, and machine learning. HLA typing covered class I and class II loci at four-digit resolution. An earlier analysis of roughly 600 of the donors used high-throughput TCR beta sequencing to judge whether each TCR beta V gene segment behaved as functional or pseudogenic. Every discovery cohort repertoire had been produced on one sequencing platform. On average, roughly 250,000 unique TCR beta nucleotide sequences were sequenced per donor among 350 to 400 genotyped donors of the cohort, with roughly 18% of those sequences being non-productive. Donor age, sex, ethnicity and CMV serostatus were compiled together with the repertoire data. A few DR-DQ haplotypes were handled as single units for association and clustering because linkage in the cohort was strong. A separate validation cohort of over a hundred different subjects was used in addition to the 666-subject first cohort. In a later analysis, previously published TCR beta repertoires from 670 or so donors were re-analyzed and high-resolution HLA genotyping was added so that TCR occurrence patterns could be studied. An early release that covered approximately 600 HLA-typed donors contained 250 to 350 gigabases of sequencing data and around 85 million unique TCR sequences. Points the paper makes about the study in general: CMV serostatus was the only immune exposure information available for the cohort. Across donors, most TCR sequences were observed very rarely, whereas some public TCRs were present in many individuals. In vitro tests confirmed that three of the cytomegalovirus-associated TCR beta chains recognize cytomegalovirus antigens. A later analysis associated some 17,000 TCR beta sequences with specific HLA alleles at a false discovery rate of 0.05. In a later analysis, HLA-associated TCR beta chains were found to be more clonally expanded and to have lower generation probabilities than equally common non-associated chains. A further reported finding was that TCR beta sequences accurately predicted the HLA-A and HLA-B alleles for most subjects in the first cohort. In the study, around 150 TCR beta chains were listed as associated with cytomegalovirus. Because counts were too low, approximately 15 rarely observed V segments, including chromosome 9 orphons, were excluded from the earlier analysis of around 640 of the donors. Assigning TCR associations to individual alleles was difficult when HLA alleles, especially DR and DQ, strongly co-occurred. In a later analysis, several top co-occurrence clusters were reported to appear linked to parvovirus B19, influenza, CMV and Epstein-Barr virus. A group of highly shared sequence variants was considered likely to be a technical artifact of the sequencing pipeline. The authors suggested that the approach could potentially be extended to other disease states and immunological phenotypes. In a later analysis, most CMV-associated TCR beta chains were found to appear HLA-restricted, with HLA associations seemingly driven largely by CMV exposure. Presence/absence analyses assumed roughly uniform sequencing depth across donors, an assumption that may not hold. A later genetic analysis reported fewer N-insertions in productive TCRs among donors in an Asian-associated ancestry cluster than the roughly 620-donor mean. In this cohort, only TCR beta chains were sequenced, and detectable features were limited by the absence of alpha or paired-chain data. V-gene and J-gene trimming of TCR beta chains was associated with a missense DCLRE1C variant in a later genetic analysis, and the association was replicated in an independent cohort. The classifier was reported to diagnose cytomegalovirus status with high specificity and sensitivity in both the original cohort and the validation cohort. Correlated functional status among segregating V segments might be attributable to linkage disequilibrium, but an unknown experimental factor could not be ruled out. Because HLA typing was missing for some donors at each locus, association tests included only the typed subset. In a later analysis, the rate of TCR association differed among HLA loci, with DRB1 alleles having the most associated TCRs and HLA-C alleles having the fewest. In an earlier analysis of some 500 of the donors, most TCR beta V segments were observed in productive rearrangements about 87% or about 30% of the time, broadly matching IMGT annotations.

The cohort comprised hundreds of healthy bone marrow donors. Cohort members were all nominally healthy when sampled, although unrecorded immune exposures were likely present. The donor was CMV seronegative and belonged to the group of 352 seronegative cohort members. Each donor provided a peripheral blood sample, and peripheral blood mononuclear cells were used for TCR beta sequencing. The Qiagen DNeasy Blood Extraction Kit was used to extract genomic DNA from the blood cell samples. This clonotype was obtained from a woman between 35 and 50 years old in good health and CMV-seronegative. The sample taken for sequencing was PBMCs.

The encoded CDR3 is CASSSTGDGYTF. The nucleotide sequence reads TGCGCCAGCAGCTCGACAGGGGATGGCTACACCTTC. The chain is assembled from TRBV5-1 and TRBJ1-2, with TRBD1 matching 8 junction bases. Relative to germline, V is missing 3 bases and J is missing 6 bases, with 1 base of the junction outside any gene match. The CDR3, cysteine through phenylalanine, is 12 amino acids long. Only CDR3 DNA remains: 36 bases, in frame from the first base. CDR1 and CDR2, looked up from the germline V gene, are SGHRS and YFSETQ. The CDR3 plus the reference TRBV5-1 and TRBJ1-2 genes for the other parts give the full variable domain: KAGVTQTPRYLIKTRGQQVTLSCSPISGHRSVSWYQQTPGQGLQFLFEYFSETQRNKGNFPGRFSGRQFSNSRSEMNVSTLELGDSALYLCASSSTGDGYTFGSGTRLTVV.